This T cell receptor beta chain was captured by sequencing in a study of shared clonotypes between healthy human individuals. Findings and caveats of the study: Rarefaction exposed incomplete sorted-subset sequencing despite large depth. When compared with the clonotypes that were shared by all four sorted-subset donors, the non-shared clonotypes turned out to have lower generation probabilities.

Germline values: CDR1 MNHEY, CDR2 SVGAGI. This CDR3 comprises 14 residues. Trimming took 6 bases from V and 4 from J; bases not matched to a gene: 4. The assay was immunoSEQ multiplex PCR, and TCRdb's table has in-frame clones only and misses some. This table has some 1 million clones, about 76% appearing once. Notes on this clone: Its antigen is still unknown. Other DNA sequences within the sample encode an identical CDR3.

This chain links TRBV6-5 with TRBJ2-1, with 9 bases that match TRBD2. The receptor was derived from a man aged 18 to 30 in good health. Sequencing used memory CD4+ T cells sorted from blood. Specified subset: CD45RA-negative fraction. For the CDR3, the DNA is TGTGCCAGCAGCCCGGGACTAGCTTACAATGAGCAGTTCTTC. Amino acids: CASSPGLAYNEQFF.